This TCR beta chain was sequenced in a study of response to subunit inactivated influenza vaccine. TCRdb re-called the RT-PCR reads through MiXCR, storing one row per CDR3 protein. The sample records more than 400,000 distinct CDR3 sequences, around 7.9% being singletons. The CDR3 runs 15 residues. Trimming removed 2 bases at V and 2 bases at J, with 14 bases between. Germline values: CDR1 SGHKS, CDR2 YYEKEE (reference sequence). The sequenced sample was PBMCs from blood, obtained about 24 months after vaccination. This clonotype was sampled from a man between 50 and 75 years old who received an inactivated influenza vaccine. The gene calls are TRBV5-5 and TRBJ2-7, with a possible D match to TRBD2 (5 bases). In DNA, the CDR3 is TGTGCCAGCAGCTTCAATGCGGGTCCCACCTACGAGCAGTACTTC. Its protein product is CASSFNAGPTYEQYF.